The present entry profiles one TCR beta chain with its context. Data came from immunoSEQ multiplex PCR; TCRdb stores just in-frame clones and leaves some out. This sample has approximately 8,000 clones, with almost 90% found just once. This record belongs to a study of technical replicates of blood from a few donors. The germline V gene has CDR1 SGHRS and CDR2 YFSETQ. The CDR3 consists of 12 residues. Trimming removed 0 bases from V and 13 bases from J; junction bases left unmatched: 6. The sequence derives from a human donor in good health. The rearrangement links TRBV5-1 to TRBJ1-2, with TRBD1 matching 7 bases. Sequences were obtained from PBMCs. Written as DNA, the CDR3 is TGCGCCAGCAGCTTGGAACGGGACAGCCTCACCTTC. Translated: CASSLERDSLTF.